This T cell receptor (beta chain) was captured in a study of vaccination and CD4 T cells after COVID-19. At the level of the study: Convalescent patients were SARS-CoV-2 positive by nasal swab PCR; nine mild, one severe.

As for this clonotype: Its antigen is unknown.

Treatment described: approximately 9-day PBMC culture with coronavirus spike peptide pools or control peptides (ViraFEST assay). Cultured CD4+ T cell DNA underwent sequencing with the Oncomine TCR Beta short-read assay. In TCRdb, the PCR reads were re-called with MiXCR into one record per CDR3 protein. The sample shows 12,000 or so distinct CDR3 sequences, about 50% of them seen only once. The trim removed 2 bases at V and 4 bases at J, leaving 6 bases unmatched. CDR3 length: 15 amino acids. Germline loops: CDR1 GTSNPN, CDR2 SVGIG (reference sequence). The chain joins TRBV30 to TRBJ1-5, with TRBD1 matching 9 bases. The sequence was obtained from a human donor who had recovered from COVID-19. Sequencing was performed on CD4+ T cells from blood, cultured in vitro. CDR3 in DNA: TGTGCCTGGAGTCACAGGGGGCGCGGGAATCAGCCCCAGCATTTT. Its protein is CAWSHRGRGNQPQHF.